The rows below give T cell receptor beta chains drawn from one sample of a study of blood T cell repertoires in COVID-19. Produced via immunoSEQ multiplex PCR; TCRdb's table is partial and in-frame only. The sample yields 200,000 or so clones, about 79% seen once. Material: peripheral blood. The source is a man aged 40-50 years who had recovered from COVID-19. CDR3s include the opening cysteine and the closing phenylalanine or tryptophan. D genes are given only for firm matches. The listing skips clone size in some rows; elsewhere it reads once, few, many or a size class.

J	size	length	V	D	DNA	CDR3
TRBJ2-5	.	13	TRBV5-4	.	TGTGCCAGCAGGCGGGGGCCACAAGAGACCCAGTACTTC	CASRRGPQETQYF
TRBJ2-1	.	14	TRBV7-2	.	TGTGCCAGCAGCTCTCCGGGACAATACAATGAGCAGTTCTTC	CASSSPGQYNEQFF
TRBJ2-7	.	15	TRBV5-4	.	TGTGCCAGCAGGGAGAACCGGGACACACCATACGAGCAGTACTTC	CASRENRDTPYEQYF
TRBJ1-4	.	14	TRBV5-5	.	TGTGCCAGCAGCTTGGGTCGAACTAATGAAAAACTGTTTTTT	CASSLGRTNEKLFF
TRBJ1-2	.	14	TRBV18	TRBD1	TGTGCCAGCTCACCGGGACAGGATTTCTATGGCTACACCTTC	CASSPGQDFYGYTF
TRBJ2-2	.	15	TRBV6-5	TRBD1	TGTGCCAGCAGTTACCGGCAGGGGGACACCGGGGAGCTGTTTTTT	CASSYRQGDTGELFF
TRBJ2-5	.	15	TRBV2	.	TGTGCCAGCAGTGGTTCCTGGGGGCGCGCAGAGACCCAGTACTTC	CASSGSWGRAETQYF
TRBJ2-7	once	15	TRBV5-1	.	TGCGCCAGCAGCTTGTCCACTAGTGCGTCCTACGAGCAGTACTTC	CASSLSTSASYEQYF
TRBJ2-3	.	17	TRBV9	TRBD2	TGTGCCAGCAGCTCCGCCCCCGGGACTAGCGGGGGGGGGACGCAGTATTTT	CASSSAPGTSGGGTQYF
TRBJ2-7	.	15	TRBV13	TRBD1	TGTGCCAGCAGCTCCCCGGGACAGGGATCCTACGAGCAGTACTTC	CASSSPGQGSYEQYF
TRBJ2-4	.	17	TRBV12-2	.	TGTGCAAGTCGGTTAGGGGGCCGCTGGGGAGCCAAAAACATTCAGTACTTC	CASRLGGRWGAKNIQYF
TRBJ1-6	.	15	TRBV5-1	.	TGCGCCAGCAGCTGGGATTCAGGGGCCAATTCACCCCTCCACTTT	CASSWDSGANSPLHF
TRBJ1-2	.	13	TRBV5-1	TRBD1	TGCGCCAGCAGCTTGGGCGGGACAGATGGCTACACCTTC	CASSLGGTDGYTF
TRBJ2-5	.	15	TRBV5-6	TRBD2	TGTGCCAGCAGCCCGGACCCGGGACTAGAAGAGACCCAGTACTTC	CASSPDPGLEETQYF
TRBJ2-7	.	15	TRBV5-6	TRBD1	TGTGCCAGCAACCCCCGGGACAGGGTTATTTACGAGCAGTACTTC	CASNPRDRVIYEQYF
TRBJ1-2	.	14	TRBV7-2	.	TGTGCCAGCAGCTTAGATACAGGTTCGATTGGCTACACCTTC	CASSLDTGSIGYTF
TRBJ2-7	once	15	TRBV7-2	TRBD2	TGTGCCAGCAGCTGGGAGGGACTCGACTCCTACGAGCAGTACTTC	CASSWEGLDSYEQYF
TRBJ1-1	.	13	TRBV29-1	.	TGCAGCGGAATAAGAGGATGGAACACTGAAGCTTTCTTT	CSGIRGWNTEAFF
TRBJ1-1	once	13	TRBV7-9	.	TGTGCCAGCAGCTTAGGGGCCGGGACAGAAGCTTTCTTT	CASSLGAGTEAFF
TRBJ2-5	.	15	TRBV6-5	TRBD2	TGTGCCAGCAGTTACCCGAGCGGGGGGGGAGAGACCCAGTACTTC	CASSYPSGGGETQYF
TRBJ2-7	.	14	TRBV9	TRBD1	TGTGCCAGCAGCGCTGAACGACAGGGGCACGAGCAGTACTTC	CASSAERQGHEQYF
TRBJ2-3	once	12	TRBV11-2	.	TGTGCCAGCAGCCTTATTCCAGATACGCAGTATTTT	CASSLIPDTQYF
TRBJ1-1	few	20	TRBV21-1	.	TGTGCCAGCAGCAAAACTCCGACCGGGACACTTTTCCTCTTGAACACTGAAGCTTTCTTT	CASSKTPTGTLFLLNTEAFF
TRBJ2-1	.	15	TRBV19	TRBD2	TGTGCCAGTAGTATGTGGCGGGAGGGCCTGAATGAGCAGTTCTTC	CASSMWREGLNEQFF
TRBJ1-1	.	14	TRBV7-9	TRBD1	TGTGCCAGCAGCCAACAGGGGGCCGGGACTGAAGCTTTCTTT	CASSQQGAGTEAFF
TRBJ1-6	many	13	TRBV19	.	TGTGCCACCGCAGTGACGGGAAATTCACCCCTCCACTTT	CATAVTGNSPLHF
TRBJ2-7	.	13	TRBV11-2	TRBD1	TGTGCCAGCAGCTCCGGGACAGGGGACGAGCAGTACTTC	CASSSGTGDEQYF
TRBJ1-6	.	15	TRBV5-4	TRBD1	TGTGCCAGCAGCTTGGACCAGGGGGCCCATTCACCCCTCCACTTT	CASSLDQGAHSPLHF
TRBJ1-2	few	13	TRBV12-5	.	TGTGCTAGTGGCACCTCGGGGGGAAATGGCTACACCTTC	CASGTSGGNGYTF
TRBJ2-3	.	16	TRBV2	.	TGTGCCAGCGGGCGAGACAGGTTCGGGGGCACAGATACGCAGTATTTT	CASGRDRFGGTDTQYF
TRBJ2-3	.	15	TRBV19	.	TGTGCCAGTAGTCTCGGGGGATCACCGACAGATACGCAGTATTTT	CASSLGGSPTDTQYF
TRBJ2-5	.	16	TRBV30	TRBD2	TGTGCCTGGAGTTTCCCCTTAGCGGGAGGCCAAGAGACCCAGTACTTC	CAWSFPLAGGQETQYF
TRBJ2-7	.	13	TRBV12-3/TRBV12-4	.	TGTGCCAGCAGTGCAAGACAGACCTACGAGCAGTACTTC	CASSARQTYEQYF
TRBJ1-4	.	16	TRBV18	.	TGTGCCAGCTCACCGAATGCCGGGACTTCGAATGAAAAACTGTTTTTT	CASSPNAGTSNEKLFF
TRBJ2-5	.	14	TRBV24-1	.	TGTGCCACCCTGGGACAGAAGGGAGGAGAGACCCAGTACTTC	CATLGQKGGETQYF
TRBJ1-3	.	16	TRBV19	TRBD1	TGTGCCAGTAATACAGGGGGCCCTTTCTCTGGAAACACCATATATTTT	CASNTGGPFSGNTIYF
TRBJ2-7	.	16	TRBV5-4	.	TGTGCCAGCAGCTTGGACATTCTGTTGAGGCGTGGCGAGCAGTACTTC	CASSLDILLRRGEQYF
TRBJ2-1	.	14	TRBV5-1	.	TGCGCCAGCAGCTTGCCTAGCTCCTACAATGAGCAGTTCTTC	CASSLPSSYNEQFF
TRBJ1-3	medium-sized	17	TRBV5-1	.	TGCGCCAGCAGCTTGGAATCGGCACTAGGGACTGGAAACACCATATATTTT	CASSLESALGTGNTIYF
TRBJ2-3	.	16	TRBV27	TRBD2	TGTGCCAGCAGTTTATTCGGTCGGGAGGGAGGGAATACGCAGTATTTT	CASSLFGREGGNTQYF
TRBJ1-1	.	12	TRBV10-3	.	TGTGCCATCAGCTCAACAGGAACTGAAGCTTTCTTT	CAISSTGTEAFF
TRBJ2-1	.	17	TRBV6-2/TRBV6-3	TRBD1	TGTGCCAGCAGTTACGACTTCTCGGGACAGGTGGATGGGAAGCAGTTCTTC	CASSYDFSGQVDGKQFF
TRBJ1-1	.	14	TRBV11-3	.	TGTGCCAGCAGCTTACTCTTGGCTGAAACTGAAGCTTTCTTT	CASSLLLAETEAFF
TRBJ2-7	.	15	TRBV5-5	TRBD1	TGTGCCAGCAGCCCCCAGGGGGCGTTAAGGGTCGAGCAGTACTTC	CASSPQGALRVEQYF
TRBJ1-3	once	12	TRBV29-1	.	TGCAGCGTTGGGCTCTCTGGAAACACCATATATTTT	CSVGLSGNTIYF
TRBJ1-2	.	11	TRBV27	TRBD1	TGTGCCAGCAGAACAGGGGGTGGCTACACCTTC	CASRTGGGYTF